This T cell receptor (beta chain) was sequenced during a study of blood T cell repertoires in COVID-19. Looking at the study overall: Samples of COVID-19 (acute and convalescent) were obtained from the United States, Italy and Spain. PBMCs, B-cell-depleted T cells, or T cells were the source of the cDNA or gDNA that made up the material.

V lost 1 base, J lost 3 bases, and 14 bases lay in between. The CDR3 spans 15 residues. CDR1 and CDR2 from the germline V gene are SGHRS and YFSETQ. Authors' methods: How many nucleated cells were present was estimated from reference gene primer amplification. Profiling relied on immunoSEQ multiplex PCR, and the TCRdb table lists in-frame clones only, not all of them. D and trimming were read from the DNA, whereas the V and J calls and clone size are those reported in that table. In the table there are some 160,000 clones, roughly nine tenths of which are singletons. Material for sequencing was peripheral blood. J is TRBJ2-7 and V is TRBV5-1, with D perhaps TRBD1 (7 bases). This receptor was obtained from a woman in her seventies with acute or convalescent COVID-19. CDR3 sequence reads: CASSLWQQGGYEQYF. DNA of the CDR3: TGCGCCAGCAGCTTGTGGCAGCAGGGGGGCTACGAGCAGTACTTC.